This paragraph covers one T cell receptor beta chain sequence. These data come from a study of blood T cell repertoires in COVID-19. Produced via immunoSEQ multiplex PCR; TCRdb's table is partial and in-frame only. Of 78,000 or so clones in the sample, approximately 83% were seen once. Looked up from germline, CDR1 is ENHRY and CDR2 is SYGVKD. The CDR3 sequence is 14 residues long. V lost 4 bases and J lost 2, with 11 bases in between. The material sequenced was peripheral blood. The source of this sequence is a woman aged 55-69 years with acute or convalescent COVID-19. This sequence joins TRBV10-3 and TRBJ1-1, with D possibly TRBD1 on 6 matching bases. In DNA, the CDR3 is TGTGCCATCAGTGCGACAGGCTCCAACACTGAAGCTTTCTTT. This codes for CAISATGSNTEAFF.